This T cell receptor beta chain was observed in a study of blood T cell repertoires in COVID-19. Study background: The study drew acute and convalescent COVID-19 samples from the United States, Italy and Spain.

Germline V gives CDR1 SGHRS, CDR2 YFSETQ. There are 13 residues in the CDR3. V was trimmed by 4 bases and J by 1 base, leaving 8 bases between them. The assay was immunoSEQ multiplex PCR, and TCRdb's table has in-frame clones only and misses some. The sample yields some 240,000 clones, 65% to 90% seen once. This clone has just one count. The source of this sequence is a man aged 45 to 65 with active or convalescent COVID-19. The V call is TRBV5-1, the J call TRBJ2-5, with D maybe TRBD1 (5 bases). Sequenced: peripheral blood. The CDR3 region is CASSGQGQETQYF. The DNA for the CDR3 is TGCGCCAGCAGCGGGCAGGGCCAAGAGACCCAGTACTTC.